A selection of T cell receptor beta chains follows, all from one sample in a study of shared T cell receptors in the human thymus. Sequencing was performed with immunoSEQ multiplex PCR; in TCRdb, only in-frame clones are kept and a portion is missing. The table shows 720,000 or so clones, with approximately 85% occurring only once. This sample was shared with a second study, whose subject was human thymus T cells.

The sequencing sample was made of thymocytes. These receptors came from a girl in the first two years of life with a congenital heart defect. CDR3s include the opening cysteine and the closing phenylalanine or tryptophan. The order of the fields is clone size, V gene, J gene, D gene, CDR3 DNA, CDR3 protein. The D gene is left open where the match is weak. Clone sizes are given selectively: once, few, many, or a class where the clone is expanded.

size: .
V: TRBV28
J: TRBJ2-1
D: .
DNA: TGTGCCAGCAGTCTAAGACTACTTGAGCAGTTCTTC
CDR3: CASSLRLLEQFF

size: .
V: TRBV6-1
J: TRBJ1-2
D: TRBD1
DNA: TGTGCCAGCATTATTAGTAGAGGGGGCGGAGGCGGCTACACCTTC
CDR3: CASIISRGGGGGYTF

size: .
V: TRBV2
J: TRBJ1-5
D: .
DNA: TGTGCCAGCAGTGAAGCGCTTGGCAGGGAAAGACTTAATCAGCCCCAGCATTTT
CDR3: CASSEALGRERLNQPQHF

size: .
V: TRBV19
J: TRBJ1-3
D: .
DNA: TGTGCCAGTATAGGTCCCGAGGTTCGGGGAAACACCATATATTTT
CDR3: CASIGPEVRGNTIYF

size: .
V: TRBV10-2
J: TRBJ1-5
D: TRBD1
DNA: TGCGCCAGCAGTGTCGAGCCCGGGACAGAAAATCAGCCCCAGCATTTT
CDR3: CASSVEPGTENQPQHF

size: .
V: TRBV30
J: TRBJ2-3
D: .
DNA: TGTGCCTGGAGTGTAGTTGTTGGGGGGTTGGAGGCAGATACGCAGTATTTT
CDR3: CAWSVVVGGLEADTQYF

size: .
V: TRBV7-8
J: TRBJ2-7
D: .
DNA: TGTGCCAGCAGCTTAATCCACAGGCGTCCCTACGAGCAGTACTTC
CDR3: CASSLIHRRPYEQYF

size: .
V: TRBV4-3
J: TRBJ1-1
D: TRBD1
DNA: TGCGCCAGCAGCCAAGACGGGACAGGACCTGAAGCTTTCTTT
CDR3: CASSQDGTGPEAFF

size: .
V: TRBV4-3
J: TRBJ1-3
D: .
DNA: TGCGCCAGCAGCCAAGCCGGGGGTCTAACTGGAAACACCATATATTTT
CDR3: CASSQAGGLTGNTIYF

size: .
V: TRBV6-5
J: TRBJ2-3
D: .
DNA: TGTGCCAGCAGTTCCCCGTTTGCAGATACGCAGTATTTT
CDR3: CASSSPFADTQYF

size: .
V: TRBV7-2
J: TRBJ1-2
D: .
DNA: TGTGCCAGCAGCCACAAACCCAATTATGGCTACACCTTC
CDR3: CASSHKPNYGYTF

size: .
V: TRBV2
J: TRBJ1-1
D: TRBD1
DNA: TGTGCCAGCAGACCAGGACAGGAGAAGAACACTGAAGCTTTCTTT
CDR3: CASRPGQEKNTEAFF

size: .
V: TRBV4-2
J: TRBJ1-4
D: TRBD1
DNA: TGTGCCAGCAGCCCAGCCGCGACAGGGAAGCATAATGAAAAACTGTTTTTT
CDR3: CASSPAATGKHNEKLFF

size: few
V: TRBV27
J: TRBJ2-3
D: TRBD2
DNA: TGTGCCAGCAGTTCTACCCAACCCACGACTCGGGCGGGGGAGCCAGGGTTAGGCACAGATACGCAGTATTTT
CDR3: CASSSTQPTTRAGEPGLGTDTQYF

size: .
V: TRBV19
J: TRBJ2-2
D: .
DNA: TGTGCCAGTAGTATAGACGTAGTACAGGGCCGCACCGGGGAGCTGTTTTTT
CDR3: CASSIDVVQGRTGELFF

size: .
V: TRBV28
J: TRBJ1-5
D: TRBD1
DNA: TGTGCCAGCAGTAAGAGCGGGACAGGGCCCCTGTATAGCAATCAGCCCCAGCATTTT
CDR3: CASSKSGTGPLYSNQPQHF

size: .
V: TRBV5-1
J: TRBJ2-4
D: TRBD1
DNA: TGCGCCAGCAGCTGGGACCGGGACAGGGGGCTATACATTCAGTACTTC
CDR3: CASSWDRDRGLYIQYF

size: .
V: TRBV10-3
J: TRBJ1-5
D: .
DNA: TGTGCCATCAGTGAGTCCCGACAGGAGAATCAGCCCCAGCATTTT
CDR3: CAISESRQENQPQHF

size: .
V: TRBV6-6
J: TRBJ2-7
D: .
DNA: TGTGCCAGCAGTTTAAGGACTGATAACTCCTACGAGCAGTACTTC
CDR3: CASSLRTDNSYEQYF

size: .
V: TRBV6-6
J: TRBJ1-2
D: .
DNA: TGTGCCAGCAGACAGGACATTCAGGCTGGAGGCTACACCTTC
CDR3: CASRQDIQAGGYTF

size: .
V: TRBV27
J: TRBJ2-3
D: .
DNA: TGTGCCAGCAGTTACTCAGATACAGGGAAGACAGATACGCAGTATTTT
CDR3: CASSYSDTGKTDTQYF

size: .
V: TRBV12-5
J: TRBJ1-2
D: TRBD1
DNA: TGTGCTAGTGGTTTAATCTCGGACAGGGGGGGGACTTACACCTTC
CDR3: CASGLISDRGGTYTF

size: .
V: TRBV7-2
J: TRBJ1-5
D: TRBD1
DNA: TGTGCCAGCACGGAGGGGACAGGGTTTTTACAGCCCCAGCATTTT
CDR3: CASTEGTGFLQPQHF